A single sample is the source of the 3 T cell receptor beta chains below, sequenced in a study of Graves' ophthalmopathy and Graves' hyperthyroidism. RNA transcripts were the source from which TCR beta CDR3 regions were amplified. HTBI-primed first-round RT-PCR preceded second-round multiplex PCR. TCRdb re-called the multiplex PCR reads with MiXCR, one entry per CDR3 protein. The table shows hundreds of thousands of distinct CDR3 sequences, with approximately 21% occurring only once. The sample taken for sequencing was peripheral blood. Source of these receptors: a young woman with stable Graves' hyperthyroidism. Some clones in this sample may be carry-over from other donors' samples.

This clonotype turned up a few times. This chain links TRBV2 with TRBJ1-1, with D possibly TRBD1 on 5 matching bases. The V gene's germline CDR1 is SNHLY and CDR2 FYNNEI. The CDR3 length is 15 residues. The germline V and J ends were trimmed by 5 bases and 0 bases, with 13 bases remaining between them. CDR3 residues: CASSSDSEMNTEAFF. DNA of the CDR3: TGTGCCAGCAGTTCCGACAGCGAAATGAACACTGAAGCTTTCTTT.

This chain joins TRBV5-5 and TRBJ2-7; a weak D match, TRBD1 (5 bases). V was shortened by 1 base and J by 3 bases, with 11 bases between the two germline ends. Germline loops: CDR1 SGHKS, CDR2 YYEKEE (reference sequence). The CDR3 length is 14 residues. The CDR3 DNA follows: TGTGCCAGCAGCTTGACAGGAAGGAACTACGAGCAGTACTTC. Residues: CASSLTGRNYEQYF.

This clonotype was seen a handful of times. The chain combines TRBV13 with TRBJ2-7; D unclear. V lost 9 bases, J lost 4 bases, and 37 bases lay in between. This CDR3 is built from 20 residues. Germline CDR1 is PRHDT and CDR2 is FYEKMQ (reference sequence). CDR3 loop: CARQTSHYPGCGLVIYEQYF. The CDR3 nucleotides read TGTGCCAGACAGACTTCACATTATCCGGGCTGCGGCCTAGTCATATACGAGCAGTACTTC.